Sequencing of this TCR beta chain was carried out in a study of T cells in localized non-small cell lung cancer. Study-wide points: Uninvolved neighboring lung showed the greatest T cell clonality, exceeding tumor. Tumor samples were not multi-region, leaving intratumor heterogeneity unexcluded. Longer survival (overall) was linked to higher T cell density in blood. Within adjacent lung there appeared a median approximately 60 of the top 100 tumor clones.

TCRdb's copy holds only in-frame clones and misses some; the assay was immunoSEQ multiplex PCR. The data contain 15,000 to 20,000 clones, over 70% of them singletons. In the case of this clone: Antigen: not known.

V lost 0 bases and J 4 bases, leaving 13 bases between the germline ends. Germline CDR1 reads MNHEY; CDR2 reads SVGAGI. The CDR3 consists of 16 residues. This TCR derives from a male donor aged 60 or over with stage I lung adenocarcinoma. The chain carries TRBV6-5 and TRBJ1-3; D perhaps matches TRBD1 (6 bases). The specimen comprised peripheral blood, sampled before any cancer treatment. DNA of the CDR3: TGTGCCAGCAGTTACTCGGTCACAGGGAGCGGAAACACCATATATTTT. Its translation is CASSYSVTGSGNTIYF.